The rows below give T cell receptor beta chains drawn from one sample of a study of blood T cells in healthy people across ages. Each CDR3 protein is one row after TCRdb ran MiXCR on the 5' RACE reads. This table has hundreds of thousands of distinct CDR3 sequences, approximately 25% appearing once. The sample was also reused in another study, on T cells of mothers and their children.

Sequenced material: blood. Every receptor here comes from a boy aged 5-17 years in good health. Each CDR3 is given with its conserved first and last residue. The order of the fields is V gene, J gene, D gene, clone size, CDR3 DNA, CDR3 protein. A D gene is named only where the DNA matches it firmly. Part of the rows lack a size; the others show once, few, many or a class for expanded clones.

>TRBV7-2|TRBJ1-1|TRBD1|.
TGTGCCAGCAGCCACATGACAGGGTTGGGCACTGAAGCTTTCTTT
CASSHMTGLGTEAFF
>TRBV7-9|TRBJ2-7|.|few
TGTGCCAGCGGCTGGACGGACTATACCTACGAGCAGTACTTC
CASGWTDYTYEQYF
>TRBV12-3/TRBV12-4|TRBJ2-3|.|.
TGTGCCAGCAGGTGGGAAGACGCGGAAGATACGCAGTATTTT
CASRWEDAEDTQYF
>TRBV9|TRBJ2-5|TRBD2|few
TGTGCCAGCAGCGTAGGGACTAGCGGAACCCAAGAGACCCAGTACTTC
CASSVGTSGTQETQYF
>TRBV10-3|TRBJ2-1|.|few
TGTGCCATCAGTGATAGCGTTGAGCAGTTCTTC
CAISDSVEQFF
>TRBV7-2|TRBJ2-7|TRBD1|.
TGTGCCAGCAGCTCACAGGGGGGTGTCGTCTACGAGCAGTACTTC
CASSSQGGVVYEQYF
>TRBV4-2|TRBJ2-3|TRBD1|.
TGTGCCAGCAGCCAAGTACGGACAGGGATCGGAGATACGCAGTATTTT
CASSQVRTGIGDTQYF
>TRBV7-3|TRBJ2-3|TRBD2|.
TGTGCCAGCAGCTTAACCCTACTAGCGGGAGATGAGGATACGCAGTATTTT
CASSLTLLAGDEDTQYF
>TRBV15|TRBJ2-7|TRBD2|.
TGTGCCACCAGCAGGGAGACTAGCGGGGTCTACGAGCAGTACTTC
CATSRETSGVYEQYF
>TRBV12-5|TRBJ2-5|.|.
TGTGCTAGTGCCACCGGTGAGGTGGAGACCCAGTACTTC
CASATGEVETQYF
>TRBV5-6|TRBJ1-4|.|few
TGTGCCAGCAGCTTGCGGACAGAAAAACTGTTTTTT
CASSLRTEKLFF
>TRBV12-3/TRBV12-4|TRBJ2-5|.|.
TGTGCCAGCAGTTTAGCGGTCGTGGGCGAGACCCAGTACTTC
CASSLAVVGETQYF
>TRBV24-1|TRBJ2-1|TRBD1|.
TGTGCCACCAGTGACTACGGGACAGACAATGAGCAGTTCTTC
CATSDYGTDNEQFF
>TRBV20-1|TRBJ2-3|.|.
TGCAGTGCTAGCGGGGGCGCCAGCACAGATACGCAGTATTTT
CSASGGASTDTQYF
>TRBV28|TRBJ2-7|.|.
TGTGCCAGCAGTGGGGAGACCCGGTCCCCCTACGAGCAGTACTTC
CASSGETRSPYEQYF
>TRBV12-3/TRBV12-4|TRBJ1-5|.|few
TGTGCCAGCAGACTTACTAATCAGCCCCAGCATTTT
CASRLTNQPQHF
>TRBV19|TRBJ2-2|.|.
TGTGCCAGTAGTTCTTCGGGGACAACCGGGGAGCTGTTTTTT
CASSSSGTTGELFF
>TRBV5-1|TRBJ2-1|TRBD2|few
TGCGCCAGCAGCTTGGTAGCCACTAGCGGGAGTTATGAGCAGTTCTTC
CASSLVATSGSYEQFF
>TRBV19|TRBJ2-2|.|.
TGTGCCAGTAGTATCGCCAGATACACCGGGGAGCTGTTTTTT
CASSIARYTGELFF
>TRBV12-3/TRBV12-4|TRBJ1-2|.|.
TGTGCCAGCAGTTTAGGAAAGACAGCTGGCTACACCTTC
CASSLGKTAGYTF
>TRBV28|TRBJ2-5|.|few
TGTGCCAGCGGACCACCCCCCCCGGGGTCAGAGACCCAGTACTTC
CASGPPPPGSETQYF
>TRBV12-3/TRBV12-4|TRBJ2-7|.|.
TGTGCCAGCAGCCCCACCGGGACCCCGGGCTACGAGCAGTACTTC
CASSPTGTPGYEQYF
>TRBV5-4|TRBJ2-5|.|.
TGTGCCAGCAGCTTGGCCTTAGGGGGAAAAGAGACCCAGTACTTC
CASSLALGGKETQYF
>TRBV4-1|TRBJ1-6|.|few
TGCGCCAGCAGGAGAAGCGATTCACCCCTCCACTTT
CASRRSDSPLHF
>TRBV7-2|TRBJ1-2|.|.
TGTGCCAGCAGTTCGGACGGGGGGGCCTATGGCTACACCTTC
CASSSDGGAYGYTF
>TRBV6-6|TRBJ2-5|TRBD2|.
TGTGCCAGCAGATCCGGAGGACTAGCTGGGGAGACCCAGTACTTC
CASRSGGLAGETQYF
>TRBV25-1|TRBJ2-7|.|.
TGTGCCAGCAGCCGCCGGAACTACGAGCAGTACTTC
CASSRRNYEQYF
>TRBV2|TRBJ2-3|TRBD2|.
TGTGCCAGCAGCAAGGGCGGGGGTGGCACAGATACGCAGTATTTT
CASSKGGGGTDTQYF